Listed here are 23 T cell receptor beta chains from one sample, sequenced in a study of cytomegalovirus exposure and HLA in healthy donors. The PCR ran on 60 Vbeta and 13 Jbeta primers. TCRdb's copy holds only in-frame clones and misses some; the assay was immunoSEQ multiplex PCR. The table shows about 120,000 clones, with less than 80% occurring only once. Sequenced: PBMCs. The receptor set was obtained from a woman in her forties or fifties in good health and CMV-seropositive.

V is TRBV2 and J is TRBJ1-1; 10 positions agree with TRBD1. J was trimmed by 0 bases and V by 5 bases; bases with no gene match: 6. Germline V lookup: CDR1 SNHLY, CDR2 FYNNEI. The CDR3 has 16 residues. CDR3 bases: TGTGCCAGCAGTCCCGGGACAGGGGAGATGAACACTGAAGCTTTCTTT. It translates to CASSPGTGEMNTEAFF. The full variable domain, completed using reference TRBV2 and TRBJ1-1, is EPEVTQTPSHQVTQMGQEVILRCVPISNHLYFYWYRQILGQKVEFLVSFYNNEISEKSEIFDDQFSVERPDGSNFTLKIRSTKLEDSAMYFCASSPGTGEMNTEAFFGQGTRLTVV.

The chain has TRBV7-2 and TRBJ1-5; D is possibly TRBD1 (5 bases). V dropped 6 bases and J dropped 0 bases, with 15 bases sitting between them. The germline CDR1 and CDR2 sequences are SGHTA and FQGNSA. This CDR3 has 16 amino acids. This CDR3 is CASSLSVGHSNQPQHF. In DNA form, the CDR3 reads TGTGCCAGCAGTTTGTCAGTTGGACATAGCAATCAGCCCCAGCATTTT.

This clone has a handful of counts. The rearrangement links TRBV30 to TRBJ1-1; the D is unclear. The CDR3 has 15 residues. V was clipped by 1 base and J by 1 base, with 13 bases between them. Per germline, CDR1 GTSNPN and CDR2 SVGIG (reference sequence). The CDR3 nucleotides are TGTGCCTGGAGTGGACGACTGCGGCGGAACACTGAAGCTTTCTTT. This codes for CAWSGRLRRNTEAFF.

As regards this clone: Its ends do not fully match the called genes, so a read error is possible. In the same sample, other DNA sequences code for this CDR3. CDR3 amino acids: CASGLGRTSTDTQYF. DNA of the CDR3: TGTGCTAGTGGGTTGGGGAGGACTAGCACAGATACGCAGTATTTT. The chain combines TRBV12-5 with TRBJ2-3; a weak D match, TRBD2 (6 bases). CDR1 and CDR2 (germline): LGHNT, FRNRAP. There are 15 residues in the CDR3. The full variable domain, with the rest looked up from reference TRBV12-5 and TRBJ2-3, is DARVTQTPRHKVTEMGQEVTMRCQPILGHNTVFWYRQTMMQGLELLAYFRNRAPLDDSGMPKDRFSAEMPDATLATLKIQPSEPRDSAVYFCASGLGRTSTDTQYFGPGTRLTVL.

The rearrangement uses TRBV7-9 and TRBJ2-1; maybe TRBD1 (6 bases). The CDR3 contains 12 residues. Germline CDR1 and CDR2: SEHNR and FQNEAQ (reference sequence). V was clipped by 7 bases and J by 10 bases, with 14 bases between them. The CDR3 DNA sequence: TGTGCCAGCACCCCACAGGGAGAGGAGCAGTTCTTC. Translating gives CASTPQGEEQFF.

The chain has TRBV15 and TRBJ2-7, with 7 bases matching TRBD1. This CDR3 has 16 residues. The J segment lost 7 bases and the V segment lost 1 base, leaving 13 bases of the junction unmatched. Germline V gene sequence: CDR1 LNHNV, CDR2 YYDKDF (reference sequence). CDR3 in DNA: TGTGCCACCAGCAGAGTTCGGACAGGTGGGAGTAAAGAGCAGTACTTC. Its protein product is CATSRVRTGGSKEQYF.

This CDR3 reads CASSQVLNTEAFF. CDR3 DNA: TGTGCCAGCAGCCAGGTGTTGAACACTGAAGCTTTCTTT. This chain joins TRBV7-2 and TRBJ1-1; D unresolved. This CDR3 has 13 residues. V was pared by 5 bases and J by 0 bases, with 7 bases between. Germline CDR1 and CDR2: SGHTA and FQGNSA. The entire variable domain, with the rest obtained from reference TRBV7-2 and TRBJ1-1, is as follows: GAGVSQSPSNKVTEKGKDVELRCDPISGHTALYWYRQSLGQGLEFLIYFQGNSAPDKSGLPSDRFSAERTGGSVSTLTIQRTQQEDSAVYLCASSQVLNTEAFFGQGTRLTVV.

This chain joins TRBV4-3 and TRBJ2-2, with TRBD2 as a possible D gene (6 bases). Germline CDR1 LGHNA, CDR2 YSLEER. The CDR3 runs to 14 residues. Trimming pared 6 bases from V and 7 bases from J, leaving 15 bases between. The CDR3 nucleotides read TGCGCCAGCAGGACTAGGTCCCTAGTCGGGGAGCTGTTTTTT. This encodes CASRTRSLVGELFF.

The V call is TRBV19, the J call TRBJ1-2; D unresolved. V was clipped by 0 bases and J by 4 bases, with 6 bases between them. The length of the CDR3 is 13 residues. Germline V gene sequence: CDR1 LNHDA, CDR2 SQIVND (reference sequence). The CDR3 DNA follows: TGTGCCAGTAGTATAGATATGGCCTATGGCTACACCTTC. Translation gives CASSIDMAYGYTF.

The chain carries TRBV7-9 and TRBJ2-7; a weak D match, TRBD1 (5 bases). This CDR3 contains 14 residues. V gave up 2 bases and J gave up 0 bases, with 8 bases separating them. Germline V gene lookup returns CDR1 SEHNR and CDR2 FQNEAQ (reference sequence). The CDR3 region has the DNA TGTGCCAGCAGCTTATATGACAGCTCCTACGAGCAGTACTTC. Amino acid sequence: CASSLYDSSYEQYF.

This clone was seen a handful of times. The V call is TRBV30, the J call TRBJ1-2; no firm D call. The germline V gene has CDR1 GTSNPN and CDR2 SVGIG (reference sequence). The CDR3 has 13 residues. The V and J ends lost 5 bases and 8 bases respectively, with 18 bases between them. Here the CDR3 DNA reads TGTGCCTGGGAGTCAGACCCCGAGGGCGGCTACACCTTC. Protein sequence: CAWESDPEGGYTF. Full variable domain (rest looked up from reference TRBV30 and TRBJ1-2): SQTIHQWPATLVQPVGSPLSLECTVEGTSNPNLYWYRQAAGRGLQLLFYSVGIGQISSEVPQNLSASRPQDRQFILSSKKLLLSDSGFYLCAWESDPEGGYTFGSGTRLTVV.

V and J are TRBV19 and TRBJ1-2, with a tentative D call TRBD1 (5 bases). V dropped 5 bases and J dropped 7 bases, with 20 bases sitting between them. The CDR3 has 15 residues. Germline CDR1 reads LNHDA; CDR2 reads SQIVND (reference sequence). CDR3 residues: CASSPSGLGLGGYTF. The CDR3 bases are TGTGCCAGTAGTCCATCAGGGCTTGGGTTAGGTGGCTACACCTTC.

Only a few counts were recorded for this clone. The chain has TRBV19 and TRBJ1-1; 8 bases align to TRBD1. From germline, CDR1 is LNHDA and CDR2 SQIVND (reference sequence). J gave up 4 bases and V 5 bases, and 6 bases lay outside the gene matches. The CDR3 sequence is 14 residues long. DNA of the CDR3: TGTGCCAGTAGTCAGGGGGCGGTCTTCACTGAAGCTTTCTTT. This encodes CASSQGAVFTEAFF.

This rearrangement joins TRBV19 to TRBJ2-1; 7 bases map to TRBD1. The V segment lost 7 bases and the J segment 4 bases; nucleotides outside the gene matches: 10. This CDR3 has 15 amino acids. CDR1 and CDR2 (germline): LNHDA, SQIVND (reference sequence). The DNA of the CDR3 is TGTGCCAGTACCGCTGGGACAGCACGTTACAATGAGCAGTTCTTC. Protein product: CASTAGTARYNEQFF.

The DNA of the CDR3 is TGCGCCAGCAGCTGGCACGGACAGGGCCAAGAGACCCAGTACTTC. It specifies CASSWHGQGQETQYF. This sequence joins TRBV5-1 and TRBJ2-5, with 8 bases lining up with TRBD1. The CDR3 totals 15 residues. V dropped 3 bases and J dropped 1; count of bases not matched to a gene: 5. Germline V gives CDR1 SGHRS, CDR2 YFSETQ. The full variable domain, with the rest looked up from reference TRBV5-1 and TRBJ2-5, is KAGVTQTPRYLIKTRGQQVTLSCSPISGHRSVSWYQQTPGQGLQFLFEYFSETQRNKGNFPGRFSGRQFSNSRSEMNVSTLELGDSALYLCASSWHGQGQETQYFGPGTRLLVL.

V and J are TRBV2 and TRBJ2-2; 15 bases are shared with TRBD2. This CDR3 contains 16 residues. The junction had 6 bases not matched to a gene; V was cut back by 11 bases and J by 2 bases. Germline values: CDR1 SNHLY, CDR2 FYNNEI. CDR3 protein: CAAGTSGRPNTGELFF. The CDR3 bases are TGTGCCGCCGGGACTAGCGGGAGGCCTAACACCGGGGAGCTGTTTTTT.

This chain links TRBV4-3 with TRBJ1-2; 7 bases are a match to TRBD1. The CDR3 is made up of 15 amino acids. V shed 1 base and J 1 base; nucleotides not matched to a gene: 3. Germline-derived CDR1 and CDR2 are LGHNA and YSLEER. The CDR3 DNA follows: TGCGCCAGCAGCCAAGCCCGGGACAGTAACTATGGCTACACCTTC. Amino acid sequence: CASSQARDSNYGYTF.

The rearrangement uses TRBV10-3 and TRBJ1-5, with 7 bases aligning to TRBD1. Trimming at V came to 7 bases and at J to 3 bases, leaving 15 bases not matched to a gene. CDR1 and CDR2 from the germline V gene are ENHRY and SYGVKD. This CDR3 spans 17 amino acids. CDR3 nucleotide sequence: TGTGCCATCAAGGTAACTATAGGGACAGTGGTCAATCAGCCCCAGCATTTT. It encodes CAIKVTIGTVVNQPQHF.

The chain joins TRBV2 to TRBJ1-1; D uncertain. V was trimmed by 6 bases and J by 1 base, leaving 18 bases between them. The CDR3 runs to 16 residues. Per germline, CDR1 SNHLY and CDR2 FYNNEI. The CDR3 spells CASSPARGKKNTEAFF. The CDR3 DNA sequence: TGTGCCAGCAGCCCTGCCCGAGGAAAGAAGAACACTGAAGCTTTCTTT.

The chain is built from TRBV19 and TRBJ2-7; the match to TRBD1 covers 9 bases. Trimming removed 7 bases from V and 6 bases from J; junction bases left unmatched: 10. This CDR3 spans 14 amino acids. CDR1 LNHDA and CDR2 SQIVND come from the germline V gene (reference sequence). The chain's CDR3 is CASKDRGSRGEQYF. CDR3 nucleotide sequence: TGTGCCAGTAAGGACAGGGGAAGCAGAGGCGAGCAGTACTTC.

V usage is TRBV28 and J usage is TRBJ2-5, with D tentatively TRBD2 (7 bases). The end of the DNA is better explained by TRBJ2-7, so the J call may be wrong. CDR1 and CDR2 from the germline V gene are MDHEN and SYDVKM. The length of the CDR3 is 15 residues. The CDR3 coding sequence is TGTGCCAGCAGACGAGCCGGGGGGCAGTCCTACGAGCAGTACTTC. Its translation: CASRRAGGQSYEQYF.

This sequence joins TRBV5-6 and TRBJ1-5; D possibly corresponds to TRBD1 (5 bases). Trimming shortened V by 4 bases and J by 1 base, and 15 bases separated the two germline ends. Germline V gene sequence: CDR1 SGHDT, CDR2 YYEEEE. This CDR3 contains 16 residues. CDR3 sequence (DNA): TGTGCCAGCAGCGCAAAACAGGAGGGGAGCAATCAGCCCCAGCATTTT. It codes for CASSAKQEGSNQPQHF.

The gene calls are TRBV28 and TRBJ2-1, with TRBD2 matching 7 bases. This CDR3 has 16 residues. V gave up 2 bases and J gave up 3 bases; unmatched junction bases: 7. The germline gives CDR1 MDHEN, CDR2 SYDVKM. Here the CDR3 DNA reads TGTGCCAGCAGTTTAGGGCTAGCGGAGATCTACAATGAGCAGTTCTTC. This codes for CASSLGLAEIYNEQFF.